These 16 T cell receptor beta chains came from one sample sequenced in a study of blood T cell repertoires in COVID-19. Some clones are missing from TCRdb's copy, which holds only in-frame ones; the method was immunoSEQ multiplex PCR. The table lists 280,000 or so clones, 88% of them singletons. The sequencing input was peripheral blood. The receptor set was obtained from a man aged 18-30 years with active or convalescent COVID-19.

This clone was counted between two and nine times. V and J are TRBV5-8 and TRBJ2-7; D call uncertain. The ends were cut back, 4 bases at V and 3 bases at J, with 8 bases in the middle. The CDR3 runs to 12 residues. Germline values: CDR1 SGHTS, CDR2 YDEGEE. CDR3 DNA sequence: TGTGCCAGCAGCCCTGCCTACTACGAGCAGTACTTC. This codes for CASSPAYYEQYF.

On this clone: This specimen includes other DNA sequences encoding the same CDR3. This chain links TRBV3-1 (or the pseudogene TRBV3-2) with TRBJ2-5; TRBD1 might be the D (6 bases). This CDR3 has 13 amino acids. V was cut by 0 bases and J by 5 bases, with 7 bases left in between. Germline V gene sequence: CDR1 LGHDT, CDR2 YNNKEL (reference sequence). CDR3 loop: CASSQDRGETQYF. The CDR3 coding sequence is TGTGCCAGCAGCCAAGATAGGGGGGAGACCCAGTACTTC.

V gene TRBV9 combines with J gene TRBJ2-7, with a tentative D call TRBD2 (6 bases). The CDR3 extends over 16 amino acids. V lost 4 bases and J 2 bases, leaving 19 bases between the germline ends. The germline CDR1 and CDR2 sequences are SGDLS and YYNGEE. The CDR3 here is CASSTTRDSSTYEQYF. The CDR3 DNA follows: TGTGCCAGCAGCACCACCCGGGACTCCTCTACCTACGAGCAGTACTTC.

The chain couples TRBV19 to TRBJ2-5, with a tentative D call TRBD2 (5 bases). The germline CDR1 and CDR2 sequences are LNHDA and SQIVND (reference sequence). Trimming took off 1 base at V and 4 bases at J, with 7 bases between the two ends. CDR3 size: 13 residues. The chain's CDR3 is CASSIAGRETQYF. CDR3 in DNA: TGTGCCAGTAGTATAGCGGGGAGAGAGACCCAGTACTTC.

This clone has only one observation. The rearrangement links TRBV28 to TRBJ1-6; tentative D call: TRBD1 (6 bases). Germline V CDR1 and CDR2: MDHEN, SYDVKM. The CDR3 is 14 residues long. Trimming pared 6 bases from V and 9 bases from J, leaving 15 bases between. This CDR3 is CASSPTGNGSPLHF. The CDR3 DNA reads as TGTGCCAGCAGCCCTACAGGGAATGGTTCACCCCTCCACTTT.

This clone is a singleton in its sample. The chain recombines TRBV18 with TRBJ2-2; TRBD2 matches at 9 bases. This CDR3 region has 16 residues. V dropped 1 base and J dropped 4; count of bases not matched to a gene: 4. The V gene's germline CDR1 is KGHSH and CDR2 LQKENI. CDR3 in DNA: TGTGCCAGCTCACCACTGAGCGGGGGGATCACCGGGGAGCTGTTTTTT. Its translation: CASSPLSGGITGELFF. The whole variable domain, remainder taken from reference TRBV18 and TRBJ2-2, is NAGVMQNPRHLVRRRGQEARLRCSPMKGHSHVYWYRQLPEEGLKFMVYLQKENIIDESGMPKERFSAEFPKEGPSILRIQQVVRGDSAAYFCASSPLSGGITGELFFGEGSRLTVL.

This clone was detected once. The chain couples TRBV19 to TRBJ1-2, with TRBD1 as a possible D gene (5 bases). V shed 1 base and J shed 6 bases, with 12 bases lying between them. The CDR3 loop spans 14 amino acids. The germline V gene has CDR1 LNHDA and CDR2 SQIVND (reference sequence). CDR3 DNA sequence: TGTGCCAGTAGTATAGTCGGCAGGGTCCATGGCTACACCTTC. Residues: CASSIVGRVHGYTF.

This sequence joins TRBV9 and TRBJ2-7; 8 bases line up with TRBD1. Germline V lookup: CDR1 SGDLS, CDR2 YYNGEE. V trimming: 3 bases; J trimming: 1 base; junction bases outside the gene matches: 3. The length of the CDR3 is 14 residues. The DNA of the CDR3 is TGTGCCAGCAGCGGAGACAGGGGATCCTACGAGCAGTACTTC. Its translation: CASSGDRGSYEQYF.

Ten or more counts support this clone. The chain has TRBV6-2 or TRBV6-3 and TRBJ2-7, with a tentative D call TRBD1 (6 bases). The CDR3 has 15 residues. The germline V and J ends were trimmed by 6 bases and 3 bases, with 18 bases remaining between them. CDR1 is MNHEY and CDR2 is SVGEGT in the germline V gene. For the CDR3, the DNA is TGTGCCAGCAGCCGACCGGGACAATATCTCTACGAGCAGTACTTC. It codes for CASSRPGQYLYEQYF.

This sequence joins TRBV6-6 and TRBJ1-5, with a weak D call TRBD1 (5 bases). This CDR3 is 14 amino acids long. V shed 8 bases and J shed 5 bases, with 16 bases lying between them. CDR1 and CDR2 from the germline V gene are MNHNY and SVGAGI (reference sequence). CDR3 loop: CASGSDGGHQPQHF. The CDR3 DNA reads as TGTGCCAGCGGGTCCGACGGGGGACATCAGCCCCAGCATTTT.

Turning to this clone: This CDR3 is also generated by other DNA sequences in the sample. The V and J genes are TRBV5-1 and TRBJ1-2; TRBD1 is a possible D gene (5 bases). Germline V CDR1 and CDR2: SGHRS, YFSETQ. The CDR3 has 13 amino acids. The germline V and J ends were trimmed by 0 bases and 8 bases, with 11 bases remaining between them. The CDR3 sequence is CASSLGQGSGYTF. CDR3 coding DNA: TGCGCCAGCAGCTTGGGTCAGGGAAGCGGCTACACCTTC.

This clone was seen a single time. V usage is TRBV6-2 or TRBV6-3 and J usage is TRBJ2-3, with D possibly being TRBD2 (5 bases). The CDR3 is 15 amino acids. CDR1 and CDR2 (germline): MNHEY, SVGEGT. Between the trimmed V and J ends, which lost 2 bases and 0 bases, there was a span of 9 bases. In DNA form, the CDR3 reads TGTGCCAGCAGTTACCCGGGATTTAGCACAGATACGCAGTATTTT. It specifies CASSYPGFSTDTQYF.

The chain recombines TRBV19 with TRBJ1-2, with 9 bases that match TRBD1. This CDR3 spans 15 amino acids. CDR1 is LNHDA and CDR2 is SQIVND in the germline V gene (reference sequence). Trimming removed 5 bases from V and 8 bases from J; junction bases left unmatched: 12. Written as DNA, the CDR3 is TGTGCCAGTAGTCTGGACAGGGGAAAGGGTTACGGCTACACCTTC. It translates to CASSLDRGKGYGYTF.

The rearrangement links TRBV9 to TRBJ2-1, with 11 bases matching TRBD2. This CDR3 is built from 18 residues. V lost 0 bases, J lost 2 bases, and 7 bases stayed unmatched. The germline CDR1 and CDR2 sequences are SGDLS and YYNGEE. This chain's CDR3 is CASSVDITSGGPYNEQFF. CDR3 DNA: TGTGCCAGCAGCGTAGATATAACTAGCGGGGGACCCTACAATGAGCAGTTCTTC. Supplemented by reference TRBV9 and TRBJ2-1, the full variable domain reads DSGVTQTPKHLITATGQRVTLRCSPRSGDLSVYWYQQSLDQGLQFLIQYYNGEERAKGNILERFSAQQFPDLHSELNLSSLELGDSALYFCASSVDITSGGPYNEQFFGPGTRLTVL.

The gene calls are TRBV24-1 and TRBJ2-1, with 11 bases that match TRBD2. The CDR3 sequence is 14 residues long. The V segment lost 6 bases and the J segment 8 bases; nucleotides outside the gene matches: 5. Per germline, CDR1 KGHDR and CDR2 SFDVKD. The CDR3 bases are TGTGCCACCAGTACTAGCGGGGGAATCCATGAGCAGTTCTTC. This encodes CATSTSGGIHEQFF.

The chain recombines TRBV19 with TRBJ2-7, with 10 bases matching TRBD1. CDR1 LNHDA and CDR2 SQIVND come from the germline V gene (reference sequence). The CDR3 sequence is 13 residues long. The V gene end was trimmed by 5 bases and the J gene end by 6 bases; junction bases not matched to a gene: 4. The CDR3 sequence: CASSPDRGTEQYF. Here the CDR3 DNA reads TGTGCCAGTAGTCCGGACAGGGGGACCGAGCAGTACTTC.